Below, one T cell receptor (beta chain) is given with its context. V gave up 2 bases and J gave up 4 bases; unmatched junction bases: 6. This CDR3 region has 16 residues. Germline V gene lookup returns CDR1 SGHDT and CDR2 YYEEEE. The data were obtained in a study of identical twins. Using its own MiXCR run on the 5' RACE reads, TCRdb lists one record per CDR3 protein. This table holds 600,000 to 850,000 distinct CDR3 sequences, about 20% found once. These data were also filed under a second study, of T cells expressing NK-cell markers.

The specimen sequenced was PBMCs. This rearrangement joins TRBV5-6 to TRBJ2-1; 10 nucleotides line up with TRBD2. This clonotype was obtained from a woman younger than 35 in good health. DNA for the CDR3: TGTGCCAGCAGCTTCAAGCGGGGGGGACCGTACAATGAGCAGTTCTTC. Protein sequence: CASSFKRGGPYNEQFF.